The clone carrying this T cell receptor (beta chain) was detected many times. Trimming took 5 bases from V and 2 from J, leaving 10 bases between them. The CDR3 totals 13 residues. Germline V gene data show CDR1 as SGHKS and CDR2 as YYEKEE (reference sequence). This sample is drawn from a study of low-dose radiotherapy and immunotherapy resistance in tumors. Study at large: Cohort 1 was given 0.5 Gy per fraction every 2 weeks, for 6.5 Gy total. Patients took aspirin (300 mg orally, daily) for four cycles beginning at cycle 1 day 1.

Time point meaning: before trial treatment. The donors' regimen was nivolumab, ipilimumab, aspirin, low-dose cyclophosphamide and low-dose radiotherapy. TRAV- and TRBV-specific primers primed first-strand cDNA, covering alpha and beta chains. TCRs underwent approximately 20 PCR cycles of amplification with a constant-region primer and V-primer adapter. After the mRNA was isolated, it was amplified using in vitro transcription. MiXCR was run by TCRdb on the reads, yielding one entry per CDR3 protein. The sample lists some 85,000 distinct CDR3 sequences, under 20% occurring once. This TCR derives from a male donor with prostate cancer. The sequencing here drew on PBMCs, taken before treatment. This sequence joins TRBV5-5 and TRBJ2-5; a weak D match, TRBD1 (6 bases). CDR3 amino acids: CASSRQEQETQYF. The CDR3 DNA reads as TGTGCCAGCAGTCGACAGGAGCAAGAGACCCAGTACTTC. Variable domain in full (rest from reference TRBV5-5 and TRBJ2-5): DAGVTQSPTHLIKTRGQQVTLRCSPISGHKSVSWYQQVLGQGPQFIFQYYEKEERGRGNFPDRFSARQFPNYSSELNVNALLLGDSALYLCASSRQEQETQYFGPGTRLLVL.